This TCR beta chain is from a study of T cell clonality in common variable immunodeficiency. Regarding the study as a whole: CVID subjects showed higher TCRbeta clonality than healthy controls. In common variable immunodeficiency, TCR beta chains reportedly carried fewer deletions and N-nucleotide insertions.

V was shortened by 3 bases and J by 7 bases, with 4 bases between the two germline ends. CDR1 is SEHNR and CDR2 is FQNEAQ in the germline V gene (reference sequence). The CDR3 is 11 residues long. Details on this clone: Its antigen is undetermined. The read ends 3 residues before the CDR3 terminus; that terminus is restored from the germline J gene.

Sequencing input was equivalent genomic DNA from CVID and controls. The table came from immunoSEQ multiplex PCR; TCRdb's copy has only in-frame clones and leaves some out. The sample shows roughly 52,000 clones, no singletons; the ten largest hold more than 3%. This receptor was obtained from a person between 18 and 70 years old in good health. The sequenced sample consisted of peripheral blood mononuclear cells. The gene calls are TRBV7-9 and TRBJ2-1; D ambiguous. CDR3 DNA (partial): TGTGCCAGCAGCTTTGCGAATGAG. This codes for CASSFANE. In full, the CDR3 reads CASSFANEQFF.